The T cell receptor beta chain under discussion was sequenced for a study of identical twins. The study, taken as a whole, reports: Invariant cells of the MAIT and iNKT types might have partly distorted the zero-insertion analyses. For monozygotic twins, models underestimated out-of-frame TCR alpha sharing.

MiXCR, applied by TCRdb to the 5' RACE reads, yields one record per CDR3 protein. The table shows hundreds of thousands of distinct CDR3 sequences, with around 20% occurring only once. On this clonotype: The antigen is not known.

There are 14 residues in the CDR3. Germline V gene sequence: CDR1 SGHKS, CDR2 YYEKEE (reference sequence). The V and J ends lost 6 bases and 0 bases respectively, with 12 bases between them. This sample also appeared in a second study, on T cells expressing NK-cell markers.

The sample consisted of PBMCs. The chain recombines TRBV5-5 with TRBJ2-5; D is unclear. The TCR comes from a woman under 30 in good health. DNA for the CDR3: TGTGCCAGCACCAAAGTTCAATACCAAGAGACCCAGTACTTC. Protein product: CASTKVQYQETQYF.